These 17 T cell receptor beta chains share one sample of origin, sequenced in a study of blood T cell repertoires in COVID-19. Profiling relied on immunoSEQ multiplex PCR, and the TCRdb table lists in-frame clones only, not all of them. Found here are around 50,000 clones, 75% to 90% of them singletons; the top ten hold about 5.8%. The sample taken for sequencing was peripheral blood. These receptors originate from a human donor in a cohort sampled during active COVID-19.

This clone was seen just once. The CDR3 coding sequence is TGTGCCAGCAGCCCTAGGTTCACAGATACGCAGTATTTT. Protein product: CASSPRFTDTQYF. This chain joins TRBV3-1 (or the pseudogene TRBV3-2) and TRBJ2-3; no reliable D call. The CDR3 runs to 13 residues. Between the trimmed V and J ends, which lost 4 bases and 2 bases, there was a span of 7 bases. The germline CDR1 and CDR2 sequences are LGHDT and YNNKEL (reference sequence).

J is TRBJ2-2 and V is TRBV7-9, with D perhaps matching TRBD1 (6 bases). Germline V gives CDR1 SEHNR, CDR2 FQNEAQ (reference sequence). V was cut by 7 bases and J by 5 bases, with 11 bases left in between. The CDR3 has 13 amino acids. Here the CDR3 DNA reads TGTGCCAGCACTCGAGGACAGACCGGGGAGCTGTTTTTT. Amino acids: CASTRGQTGELFF.

The chain employs TRBV9 and TRBJ1-4; D possibly corresponds to TRBD1 (5 bases). Germline V gene sequence: CDR1 SGDLS, CDR2 YYNGEE. Trimming left V 4 bases short and J 7 bases short, with 14 bases between. There are 14 residues in the CDR3. This CDR3 is CASSPRGVSEKLFF. In DNA form, the CDR3 reads TGTGCCAGCAGCCCCCGGGGGGTCAGTGAAAAACTGTTTTTT. The variable domain in full, completed from reference TRBV9 and TRBJ1-4, reads DSGVTQTPKHLITATGQRVTLRCSPRSGDLSVYWYQQSLDQGLQFLIQYYNGEERAKGNILERFSAQQFPDLHSELNLSSLELGDSALYFCASSPRGVSEKLFFGSGTQLSVL.

The J gene is TRBJ2-3, the V gene TRBV5-1; D possibly corresponds to TRBD1 (5 bases). This CDR3 has 16 residues. CDR1 and CDR2 from the germline V gene are SGHRS and YFSETQ. V lost 4 bases and J 0 bases, leaving 15 bases between the germline ends. The chain's CDR3 is CASSAGHDVSTDTQYF. CDR3 in DNA: TGCGCCAGCAGCGCCGGACACGACGTAAGCACAGATACGCAGTATTTT. Using reference TRBV5-1 and TRBJ2-3 for the parts outside the CDR3, the full variable domain is KAGVTQTPRYLIKTRGQQVTLSCSPISGHRSVSWYQQTPGQGLQFLFEYFSETQRNKGNFPGRFSGRQFSNSRSEMNVSTLELGDSALYLCASSAGHDVSTDTQYFGPGTRLTVL.

This chain connects TRBV19 to TRBJ2-5; D gene ambiguous. V was shortened by 5 bases and J by 8 bases, with 21 bases between the two germline ends. Germline V CDR1 and CDR2: LNHDA, SQIVND (reference sequence). This CDR3 spans 15 amino acids. CDR3 sequence reads: CASSPLDRRMGTQYF. In nucleotides, the CDR3 is TGTGCCAGTAGTCCCCTCGACCGCAGGATGGGTACCCAGTACTTC.

The genes are TRBV20-1 and TRBJ2-3; D unclear. The germline CDR1 and CDR2 sequences are DFQATT and SNEGSKA (reference sequence). The CDR3 loop spans 15 amino acids. The V end was cut by 3 bases, the J end by 6 bases, with 19 bases between. The CDR3 coding sequence is TGCAGTGCTAGTGTACGGTCCCCTAGTGGGGATACGCAGTATTTT. Encoded protein: CSASVRSPSGDTQYF.

This clone has just one count. The chain employs TRBV9 and TRBJ2-3; TRBD2 might be the D (5 bases). V dropped 0 bases and J dropped 7 bases, with 15 bases sitting between them. CDR3 length equals 15 residues. CDR1 is SGDLS, CDR2 YYNGEE, per germline. The CDR3 DNA sequence: TGTGCCAGCAGCGTAGACGCAACGGGAAGCAATACGCAGTATTTT. Amino acids: CASSVDATGSNTQYF.

The rearrangement joins TRBV6-5 to TRBJ2-1; a possible D gene is TRBD2 (6 bases). The CDR3 is 14 amino acids. Germline assignment: CDR1 MNHEY and CDR2 SVGAGI. The V gene lost 9 bases and the J gene lost 5 bases, with 17 bases spanning the gap. DNA for the CDR3: TGTGCCAGTCGGGGGAGAAGAGTCCACAATGAGCAGTTCTTC. Its protein is CASRGRRVHNEQFF.

The V call is TRBV5-1, the J call TRBJ2-1; D ambiguous. The CDR3 is 15 residues long. The germline V gene encodes CDR1 SGHRS and CDR2 YFSETQ. Trimming shortened V by 2 bases and J by 0 bases, and 9 bases separated the two germline ends. This chain's CDR3 is CASSLLRPSYNEQFF. CDR3 DNA: TGCGCCAGCAGCTTACTACGACCCTCCTACAATGAGCAGTTCTTC.

CDR3 loop: CASRKTAAYGYTF. The CDR3 coding sequence is TGTGCCAGCAGAAAGACGGCGGCCTATGGCTACACCTTC. This chain links TRBV6-5 with TRBJ1-2; D not certain. The ends were cut back, 6 bases at V and 4 bases at J, with 12 bases in the middle. In germline, CDR1 is MNHEY, CDR2 SVGAGI. This CDR3 spans 13 amino acids.

The chain carries TRBV5-1 and TRBJ2-1, with 15 positions matching TRBD2. V shed 4 bases and J 0 bases; nucleotides not matched to a gene: 11. CDR1 and CDR2 (germline): SGHRS, YFSETQ. This CDR3 has 20 amino acids. CDR3 in DNA: TGCGCCAGCAGCCATGTCCGGACTAGCGGGGGGGCCAGCTCCTACAATGAGCAGTTCTTC. Translation: CASSHVRTSGGASSYNEQFF.

The genes are TRBV6-5 and TRBJ2-5; possibly TRBD2 for D (5 bases). In germline, CDR1 is MNHEY, CDR2 SVGAGI. Trimming stripped 2 bases from V and 6 bases from J, with 16 bases between. The CDR3 is 15 amino acids. The CDR3: CASSYGRTGIKTQYF. The CDR3 bases are TGTGCCAGCAGTTACGGTCGTACCGGGATTAAGACCCAGTACTTC.

The CDR3 is CASSLAGAYNEQFF. CDR3 DNA: TGTGCCAGCAGCCTGGCGGGGGCCTACAATGAGCAGTTCTTC. The chain employs TRBV3-1 (or the pseudogene TRBV3-2) and TRBJ2-1; 7 positions agree with TRBD2. The V gene's germline CDR1 is LGHDT and CDR2 YNNKEL (reference sequence). Trimming cost V 4 bases and J 2 bases; bases outside gene matches: 2. The CDR3 contains 14 residues.

The rearrangement joins TRBV25-1 to TRBJ2-5, with TRBD1 as a possible D gene (5 bases). The CDR3 has 14 residues. Germline CDR1 MGHDK, CDR2 SYGVNS. Trimming stripped 2 bases from V and 5 bases from J, with 12 bases between. Written as DNA, the CDR3 is TGTGCCAGCAGTGAAAATCGACAGTGGGAGACCCAGTACTTC. Its protein is CASSENRQWETQYF. Based on the CDR3 plus reference TRBV25-1 and TRBJ2-5, the full variable domain is EADIYQTPRYLVIGTGKKITLECSQTMGHDKMYWYQQDPGMELHLIHYSYGVNSTEKGDLSSESTVSRIRTEHFPLTLESARPSHTSQYLCASSENRQWETQYFGPGTRLLVL.

This chain links TRBV7-8 with TRBJ1-1; D gene unclear. Germline V CDR1 and CDR2: SGHVS, FQNEAQ. Trimming took 4 bases from V and 4 from J, leaving 16 bases between them. The CDR3 loop spans 15 amino acids. The CDR3 spells CASSSSPTAGTEAFF. CDR3 nucleotide sequence: TGTGCCAGCAGCTCGAGCCCCACTGCGGGCACTGAAGCTTTCTTT.

The CDR3 here is CASSQARGDTEAFF. The CDR3 coding sequence is TGTGCCAGCAGCCAAGCCAGGGGGGACACTGAAGCTTTCTTT. The chain has TRBV4-2 and TRBJ1-1; TRBD1 aligns across 7 bases. Losses at the gene ends were 1 base for V and 3 bases for J; bases not matched to a gene: 2. This CDR3 has 14 residues. Per the germline V gene, CDR1 is LGHNA and CDR2 is YNFKEQ.

This clone was seen a single time. The V call is TRBV10-2, the J call TRBJ1-5; D is undetermined. Germline CDR1 and CDR2: WSHSY and SAAADI. V was clipped by 4 bases and J by 4 bases, with 11 bases between them. The CDR3 spans 14 residues. The CDR3 is CASSAVGLNQPQHF. The DNA for the CDR3 is TGCGCCAGCAGTGCCGTTGGGCTGAATCAGCCCCAGCATTTT.